One sample yielded the 28 T cell receptor beta chains listed below, sequenced in a study of blood T cell repertoires in COVID-19. The table came from immunoSEQ multiplex PCR; TCRdb's copy has only in-frame clones and leaves some out. The data show 98,000 or so clones, roughly 80% seen once. The material sequenced was peripheral blood. The receptors come from a man aged 55 to 70 with acute or convalescent COVID-19.

V and J are TRBV27 and TRBJ2-2, with D maybe TRBD2 (5 bases). Trimming removed 6 bases at V and 4 bases at J, with 15 bases between. Germline V gene lookup returns CDR1 MNHEY and CDR2 SMNVEV (reference sequence). The CDR3 has 15 residues. CDR3 residues: CASSPGVVRTGELFF. In DNA, the CDR3 is TGTGCCAGCAGCCCCGGGGTTGTGCGCACCGGGGAGCTGTTTTTT.

This clone was detected a few times. The chain employs TRBV4-2 and TRBJ2-1; possibly TRBD1 for D (5 bases). V lost 1 base and J 6 bases, leaving 13 bases between the germline ends. CDR3 length equals 15 residues. Germline V gene lookup returns CDR1 LGHNA and CDR2 YNFKEQ. CDR3 protein: CASSQVGQGSNEQFF. The CDR3, as DNA: TGTGCCAGCAGCCAAGTAGGCCAGGGTAGCAATGAGCAGTTCTTC.

The V and J genes are TRBV19 and TRBJ2-2; TRBD2 aligns across 12 bases. Trimming at V came to 4 bases and at J to 3 bases, leaving 0 bases not matched to a gene. The CDR3 runs to 15 residues. CDR1 is LNHDA and CDR2 is SQIVND in the germline V gene (reference sequence). The CDR3 DNA reads TGTGCCAGTAGTAGACTAGCGGGAGACACCGGGGAGCTGTTTTTT. Translated, it gives CASSRLAGDTGELFF.

The table lists this clone with a count of one. J is TRBJ1-5 and V is TRBV19; D is unresolved. Germline lookup yields CDR1 LNHDA and CDR2 SQIVND (reference sequence). The CDR3 is 12 amino acids. Trimming removed 5 bases from V and 3 bases from J, with 5 bases in between. For the CDR3, the DNA is TGTGCCAGTAGTGCGAACAATCAGCCCCAGCATTTT. Its protein is CASSANNQPQHF.

The chain has TRBV5-1 and TRBJ1-1; tentative D call: TRBD1 (5 bases). Deletions cut 4 bases from V and 1 base from J, with 14 bases between. CDR1 is SGHRS and CDR2 is YFSETQ in the germline V gene. The CDR3 contains 15 residues. The CDR3 region is CASSLNVGPNTEAFF. CDR3 bases: TGCGCCAGCAGCCTGAACGTGGGGCCGAACACTGAAGCTTTCTTT. The whole variable domain, filled in from reference TRBV5-1 and TRBJ1-1, reads KAGVTQTPRYLIKTRGQQVTLSCSPISGHRSVSWYQQTPGQGLQFLFEYFSETQRNKGNFPGRFSGRQFSNSRSEMNVSTLELGDSALYLCASSLNVGPNTEAFFGQGTRLTVV.

This chain joins TRBV11-3 and TRBJ1-3; D is unclear. The CDR3 contains 15 residues. Trimming took 5 bases from V and 1 from J, leaving 12 bases between them. Germline CDR1 SGHNT, CDR2 YENEEA. The CDR3 DNA reads as TGTGCCAGCAGCCCCAAGAGGAGTTCTGGAAACACCATATATTTT. It specifies CASSPKRSSGNTIYF.

This sequence joins TRBV6-4 and TRBJ1-2, with 9 bases lining up with TRBD1. The CDR3 is 14 residues long. V lost 3 bases and J lost 6; bases outside the gene matches: 5. Germline CDR1 reads MRHNA; CDR2 reads SNTAGT. CDR3 region: CASSEGQGLDGYTF. Here the CDR3 DNA reads TGTGCCAGCAGTGAGGGACAGGGACTTGATGGCTACACCTTC.

This chain joins TRBV11-2 and TRBJ2-1; 11 nucleotides match TRBD1. Germline CDR1 and CDR2: SGHAT and FQNNGV. This CDR3 contains 15 residues. Trimming cost V 5 bases and J 3 bases; bases outside gene matches: 3. The CDR3 protein is CASSQGQGDYNEQFF. The CDR3, as DNA: TGTGCCAGCAGCCAGGGACAGGGGGACTACAATGAGCAGTTCTTC. The whole variable domain, filled in from reference TRBV11-2 and TRBJ2-1, reads EAGVAQSPRYKIIEKRQSVAFWCNPISGHATLYWYQQILGQGPKLLIQFQNNGVVDDSQLPKDRFSAERLKGVDSTLKIQPAKLEDSAVYLCASSQGQGDYNEQFFGPGTRLTVL.

The chain is built from TRBV2 and TRBJ2-1; weak D call: TRBD1 (5 bases). The CDR3 sequence is 12 residues long. Germline V gene sequence: CDR1 SNHLY, CDR2 FYNNEI. V was clipped by 6 bases and J by 5 bases, with 8 bases between them. CDR3 in DNA: TGTGCCAGCAGGGCAGGGAACAATGAGCAGTTCTTC. Translated, it gives CASRAGNNEQFF.

The rearrangement uses TRBV24-1 and TRBJ2-5; perhaps TRBD2 as D (5 bases). CDR1 KGHDR and CDR2 SFDVKD come from the germline V gene. Trimming took 0 bases from V and 5 from J, leaving 9 bases between them. The CDR3 covers 14 residues. CDR3 nucleotides: TGTGCCACCAGTGATTTGGGCAGGAGGGAGACCCAGTACTTC. It is translated as CATSDLGRRETQYF.

This clone was detected only once. The chain links TRBV18 to TRBJ1-1; D is uncertain. Trimming shortened V by 0 bases and J by 4 bases, and 9 bases separated the two germline ends. Germline V lookup: CDR1 KGHSH, CDR2 LQKENI. The CDR3 is 14 amino acids. CDR3 region: CASSPPGGGTEAFF. CDR3 DNA sequence: TGTGCCAGCTCACCACCCGGAGGAGGCACTGAAGCTTTCTTT. Using reference TRBV18 and TRBJ1-1 for the parts outside the CDR3, the full variable domain is NAGVMQNPRHLVRRRGQEARLRCSPMKGHSHVYWYRQLPEEGLKFMVYLQKENIIDESGMPKERFSAEFPKEGPSILRIQQVVRGDSAAYFCASSPPGGGTEAFFGQGTRLTVV.

The V call is TRBV6-5, the J call TRBJ1-1; 10 nucleotides align to TRBD1. Germline CDR1 is MNHEY and CDR2 is SVGAGI. This CDR3 has 14 residues. J was trimmed by 10 bases and V by 4 bases; bases with no gene match: 9. Written as DNA, the CDR3 is TGTGCCAGCAGTTTCTTGACGGACAGGGGGGGAGCTTTCTTT. Translation gives CASSFLTDRGGAFF.

V usage is TRBV29-1 and J usage is TRBJ2-7; 7 positions agree with TRBD1. CDR3 size: 12 residues. Germline lookup yields CDR1 SQVTM and CDR2 ANQGSEA. With V trimmed by 5 bases and J by 4 bases, 5 bases remained unmatched. The CDR3, as DNA: TGCAGCGTTACAGGGGATCCTTACGAGCAGTACTTC. It is translated as CSVTGDPYEQYF.

J is TRBJ1-1 and V is TRBV27; D is undetermined. With 8 bases removed from V and 1 base from J, the gap between germline ends came to 11 bases. This CDR3 has 13 amino acids. The V gene's germline CDR1 is MNHEY and CDR2 SMNVEV (reference sequence). The CDR3 DNA reads TGTGCCAGCCGAGGGTTCTCGAACACTGAAGCTTTCTTT. It specifies CASRGFSNTEAFF.

V and J are TRBV6-4 and TRBJ2-3, with TRBD2 identical over 12 bases. The CDR3 has 14 residues. Germline CDR1 reads MRHNA; CDR2 reads SNTAGT. V was clipped by 5 bases and J by 6 bases; unmatched bases: 3. Written as DNA, the CDR3 is TGTGCCAGCAGTACGACTAGCGGGAGCGATACGCAGTATTTT. Protein sequence: CASSTTSGSDTQYF.

This clone was recorded once. CDR3 residues: CASTVHLNQPQHF. In DNA, the CDR3 is TGTGCCAGCACCGTGCACCTAAATCAGCCCCAGCATTTT. This sequence joins TRBV12-3 or TRBV12-4 and TRBJ1-5, with D unresolved. The CDR3 is 13 amino acids. Trimming removed 7 bases from V and 4 bases from J, with 11 bases in between.

The chain has TRBV19 and TRBJ1-5; 10 bases align to TRBD1. The junction had 9 bases not matched to a gene; V was cut back by 5 bases and J by 5 bases. Germline CDR1 reads LNHDA; CDR2 reads SQIVND (reference sequence). The CDR3 loop spans 16 amino acids. The CDR3 region has the DNA TGTGCCAGTAGTGCCTCCGGGACAGGGGAGGATCAGCCCCAGCATTTT. Protein: CASSASGTGEDQPQHF.

J is TRBJ1-5 and V is TRBV5-1; D gene uncertain. Germline CDR1 reads SGHRS; CDR2 reads YFSETQ. V lost 6 bases and J lost 7, with 11 bases in between. The CDR3 spans 12 residues. CDR3 sequence (DNA): TGCGCCAGCATAAGTGGGCTACAGCCCCAGCATTTT. It is translated as CASISGLQPQHF.

The chain combines TRBV11-2 with TRBJ1-2; TRBD1 aligns across 8 bases. The CDR3 length is 15 residues. V trimming: 5 bases; J trimming: 4 bases; junction bases outside the gene matches: 9. Germline V CDR1 and CDR2: SGHAT, FQNNGV. Written as DNA, the CDR3 is TGTGCCAGCAGCCTGACAGGGGTAGAGGGCTATGGCTACACCTTC. Translated: CASSLTGVEGYGYTF.

This clone has only a few counts. The V gene is TRBV5-6, the J gene TRBJ2-2; D unclear. Germline values: CDR1 SGHDT, CDR2 YYEEEE. The CDR3 extends over 13 amino acids. Between the trimmed V and J ends, which lost 2 bases and 8 bases, there was a span of 10 bases. CDR3 loop: CASSFTRPGELFF. In DNA form, the CDR3 reads TGTGCCAGCAGCTTTACCAGGCCAGGGGAGCTGTTTTTT.

This chain connects TRBV15 to TRBJ1-1; 7 bases align to TRBD1. The V segment lost 5 bases and the J segment 1 base; nucleotides outside the gene matches: 4. The germline CDR1 and CDR2 sequences are LNHNV and YYDKDF (reference sequence). The CDR3 is 14 residues long. The CDR3 protein is CATSRRTGNTEAFF. For the CDR3, the DNA is TGTGCCACCAGCCGTCGGACAGGGAACACTGAAGCTTTCTTT.

The J gene is TRBJ1-2, the V gene TRBV12-3 or TRBV12-4; TRBD1 is a possible D gene (6 bases). This CDR3 has 13 residues. V shed 5 bases and J shed 8 bases, with 15 bases lying between them. The CDR3 is CASSDTGSRGYTF. The CDR3 DNA follows: TGTGCCAGCAGTGACACAGGGTCTCGCGGCTACACCTTC.

J is TRBJ1-5 and V is TRBV10-3; TRBD1 matches at 7 bases. The V and J ends lost 3 bases and 6 bases, in that order; junction bases with no gene match: 11. The CDR3 runs to 16 residues. In germline, CDR1 is ENHRY, CDR2 SYGVKD. The CDR3, as DNA: TGTGCCATCAGTGAAGAGATCAACAGGGGTGGTCAGCCCCAGCATTTT. This sequence encodes CAISEEINRGGQPQHF.

The chain combines TRBV9 with TRBJ2-2; TRBD2 agrees at 9 bases. V lost 0 bases and J lost 4; bases outside the gene matches: 7. Germline assignment: CDR1 SGDLS and CDR2 YYNGEE. This CDR3 is 17 amino acids long. This chain's CDR3 is CASSVAVLAGPTGELFF. DNA for the CDR3: TGTGCCAGCAGCGTAGCTGTACTAGCGGGCCCCACCGGGGAGCTGTTTTTT.

This chain links TRBV7-9 with TRBJ1-3; D is unresolved. This CDR3 is built from 12 residues. Germline V gene data show CDR1 as SEHNR and CDR2 as FQNEAQ (reference sequence). V lost 5 bases and J 2 bases, leaving 4 bases between the germline ends. In DNA, the CDR3 is TGTGCCAGCAGCATAACTGGAAACACCATATATTTT. Encoded protein: CASSITGNTIYF. The full variable domain, rest sourced from reference TRBV7-9 and TRBJ1-3, is DTGVSQNPRHKITKRGQNVTFRCDPISEHNRLYWYRQTLGQGPEFLTYFQNEAQLEKSRLLSDRFSAERPKGSFSTLEIQRTEQGDSAMYLCASSITGNTIYFGEGSWLTVV.

The chain couples TRBV6-5 to TRBJ1-5, with D maybe TRBD1 (5 bases). V lost 2 bases and J 6 bases, leaving 11 bases between the germline ends. The V gene's germline CDR1 is MNHEY and CDR2 SVGAGI. The CDR3 totals 14 residues. The chain's CDR3 is CASSYGGGSQPQHF. In DNA form, the CDR3 reads TGTGCCAGCAGTTACGGGGGGGGGAGTCAGCCCCAGCATTTT.

This chain connects TRBV2 to TRBJ2-1; unclear D gene. CDR3 length: 11 amino acids. Germline CDR1 reads SNHLY; CDR2 reads FYNNEI. V lost 4 bases, J lost 5 bases, and 3 bases lay in between. The DNA of the CDR3 is TGTGCCAGCAGTGGTAACAATGAGCAGTTCTTC. Translation: CASSGNNEQFF.

This chain links TRBV5-1 with TRBJ2-1, with 12 bases fitting TRBD2. With V trimmed by 3 bases and J by 0 bases, 7 bases remained unmatched. The CDR3 is made up of 18 amino acids. The germline CDR1 and CDR2 sequences are SGHRS and YFSETQ. In DNA form, the CDR3 reads TGCGCCAGCAGCTGGGGTCGGACTAGCGGGGCCTCCTACAATGAGCAGTTCTTC. This sequence encodes CASSWGRTSGASYNEQFF.